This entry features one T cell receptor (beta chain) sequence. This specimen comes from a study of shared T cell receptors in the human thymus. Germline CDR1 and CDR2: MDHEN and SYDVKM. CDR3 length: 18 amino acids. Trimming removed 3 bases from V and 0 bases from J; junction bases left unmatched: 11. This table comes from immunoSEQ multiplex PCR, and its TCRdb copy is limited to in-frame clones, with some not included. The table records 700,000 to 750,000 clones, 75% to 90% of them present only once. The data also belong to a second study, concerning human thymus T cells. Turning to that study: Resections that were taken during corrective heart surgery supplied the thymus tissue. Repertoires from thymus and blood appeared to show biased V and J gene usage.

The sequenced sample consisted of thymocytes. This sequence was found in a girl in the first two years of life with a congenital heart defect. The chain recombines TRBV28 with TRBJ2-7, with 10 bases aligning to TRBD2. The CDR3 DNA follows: TGTGCCAGCAGTTTGTCTAGCGGGGGCCCCCGGGGCTCCTACGAGCAGTACTTC. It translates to CASSLSSGGPRGSYEQYF. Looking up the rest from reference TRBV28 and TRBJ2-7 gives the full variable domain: DVKVTQSSRYLVKRTGEKVFLECVQDMDHENMFWYRQDPGLGLRLIYFSYDVKMKEKGDIPEGYSVSREKKERFSLILESASTNQTSMYLCASSLSSGGPRGSYEQYFGPGTRLTVT.